These 5 T cell receptor beta chains came from one sample sequenced in a study of naive CD8 T cells in extremely preterm neonates. Generated by immunoSEQ multiplex PCR, the TCRdb table keeps only in-frame clones and is missing some. The data contain some 6,100 clones, 95% to 99% of them singletons. Without labor or membrane rupture, elective cesareans at about 35-43 weeks supplied term cord blood. The sequencing sample was made of naive CD8+ T cells from cord blood. All receptors come from a newborn in good health.

This CDR3 is CASSLSMGAGEQYF. Written as DNA, the CDR3 is TGCGCCAGCAGCCTAAGTATGGGGGCGGGTGAGCAGTACTTC. This chain joins TRBV4-1 and TRBJ2-7; maybe TRBD1 (6 bases). CDR3 length: 14 residues. The V and J ends lost 4 bases and 7 bases respectively, with 17 bases between them. CDR1 MGHRA and CDR2 YSYEKL come from the germline V gene.

This chain links TRBV9 with TRBJ2-2, with TRBD2 matching over 9 bases. Germline CDR1 SGDLS, CDR2 YYNGEE. The CDR3 consists of 16 residues. Trimming cost V 0 bases and J 6 bases; bases outside gene matches: 6. The CDR3 spells CASSVVAGGPAGELFF. The CDR3 region has the DNA TGTGCCAGCAGCGTAGTGGCGGGGGGGCCCGCCGGGGAGCTGTTTTTT.

This CDR3 reads CASSPMEDTQYF. The CDR3 region has the DNA TGTGCCAGCAGCCCTATGGAGGATACGCAGTATTTT. V is TRBV28 and J is TRBJ2-3; D uncertain. V lost 6 bases and J lost 6, with 10 bases in between. From germline, CDR1 is MDHEN and CDR2 SYDVKM. CDR3 length: 12 amino acids. Full variable domain (remainder filled in from reference TRBV28 and TRBJ2-3): DVKVTQSSRYLVKRTGEKVFLECVQDMDHENMFWYRQDPGLGLRLIYFSYDVKMKEKGDIPEGYSVSREKKERFSLILESASTNQTSMYLCASSPMEDTQYFGPGTRLTVL.

This chain connects TRBV6-6 to TRBJ2-7; 9 bases match TRBD2. Germline V gene lookup returns CDR1 MNHNY and CDR2 SVGAGI (reference sequence). V was pared by 5 bases and J by 1 base, with 6 bases of the junction left unmatched. The CDR3 is 15 amino acids. This CDR3 is CASSESGGISYEQYF. In DNA, the CDR3 is TGTGCCAGCAGTGAGAGCGGGGGGATATCCTACGAGCAGTACTTC.

The chain has TRBV14 and TRBJ2-1, with D uncertain. V was shortened by 3 bases and J by 4 bases, with 4 bases between the two germline ends. Germline V lookup: CDR1 SGHDN, CDR2 FVKESK. The length of the CDR3 is 12 residues. The CDR3 region has the DNA TGTGCCAGCAGCCAGCTATACAATGAGCAGTTCTTC. Protein: CASSQLYNEQFF. Based on the CDR3 plus reference TRBV14 and TRBJ2-1, the full variable domain is EAGVTQFPSHSVIEKGQTVTLRCDPISGHDNLYWYRRVMGKEIKFLLHFVKESKQDESGMPNNRFLAERTGGTYSTLKVQPAELEDSGVYFCASSQLYNEQFFGPGTRLTVL.